This T cell receptor (beta chain) is from a study of Ad26.COV2.S vaccination and SARS-CoV-2 variants. About the research overall: Dosing was one shot or two shots 56 days apart. The study, taken as a whole, reports: Placebo recipients had lower spike-specific TCR breadth than vaccine recipients. Analyses of TCR breadth and depth may have underestimated total T cell responses. After vaccination, reports described spike-specific CD8+ and CD4+ T cell responses as showing substantial breadth.

TCRdb keeps only in-frame clones here, not all; method: immunoSEQ multiplex PCR. The table records hundreds of thousands of clones, approximately 88% of them present only once. The sample's treatment: about 20 received Ad26.COV2.S at low or high dose, single or two shots; about 5 received placebo; per-sample allocation not given. The samples date from day 63 after the first vaccine or placebo injection. Turning to this clone: Its antigen is unidentified.

This CDR3 has 14 residues. The V end was cut by 8 bases, the J end by 3 bases, with 14 bases between. CDR1 is SNHLY and CDR2 is FYNNEI in the germline V gene. The clonotype was recovered from a person aged 18-60 years who received the Ad26.COV2.S COVID-19 vaccine or a placebo. The chain couples TRBV2 to TRBJ2-4, with D tentatively TRBD1 (6 bases). The sample was peripheral blood, taken in a trial of Ad26.COV2.S vaccine versus placebo. DNA for the CDR3: TGTGCCAGCGGTTGGGGGCTCGGCAAAAACATTCAGTACTTC. As protein: CASGWGLGKNIQYF.